This entry features one T cell receptor beta chain sequence. Its antigen remains unidentified. This sample is drawn from a study of a mutant IDH1 vaccine in newly diagnosed glioma. For the study at large: Vaccinations were initiated 4-6 weeks following radiotherapy alone, or were given together with temozolomide cycles. General study points: Vaccination induced immune responses in 85% to 95% of patients.

Assay used: immunoSEQ multiplex PCR; TCRdb lists only in-frame clones, some missing. The profile covers approximately 25,000 clones, with around 76% appearing a single time and roughly 3.8% taken by the ten largest. Deletions cut 4 bases from V and 5 bases from J, with 15 bases between. Per germline, CDR1 SGHNT and CDR2 YYREEE (reference sequence). CDR3 length equals 14 residues. The time point is: week 47, end of study. Vaccinated patients received 300 ug of mutant IDH1 20-mer peptide per dose, with topical imiquimod. Every donor had a new WHO grade 3 or 4 astrocytoma that was IDH1-mutant, with loss of nuclear ATRX.

The sequencing used PBMCs, collected from a glioma patient whose treatment included an IDH1 peptide vaccine. The chain carries TRBV5-4 and TRBJ1-1; TRBD1 is a possible D gene (6 bases). The sequence was collected from a man aged 40-55 years with glioma. Some clones in this sample may be carry-over from other donors' samples. The CDR3, as DNA: TGTGCCAGCAGCCCAAACTCAGGGGTAACTGAAGCTTTCTTT. This codes for CASSPNSGVTEAFF. The full variable domain, its missing parts supplied by reference TRBV5-4 and TRBJ1-1, is ETGVTQSPTHLIKTRGQQVTLRCSSQSGHNTVSWYQQALGQGPQFIFQYYREEENGRGNFPPRFSGLQFPNYSSELNVNALELDDSALYLCASSPNSGVTEAFFGQGTRLTVV.